The present T cell receptor beta chain was sequenced within a study of T cell repertoires in cytomegalovirus infection. This clonotype was observed a handful of times. Its matching antigen is unknown. Germline V CDR1 and CDR2: SQVTM, ANQGSEA. V was shortened by 4 bases and J by 13 bases, with 26 bases between the two germline ends. The CDR3 is 15 amino acids. MiXCR, run by TCRdb on the reads, gives a single entry per CDR3 protein. Of some 350,000 distinct CDR3 sequences in the sample, about a sixth were seen once. Study results and limitations: HLA-C-restricted, CMV-specific TCR beta clonotypes were dominant ex vivo.

Sequenced: PBMCs. This chain connects TRBV29-1 to TRBJ2-1, with D maybe TRBD1 (5 bases). This TCR was recovered from a human donor in good health (CMV status not recorded). Some clones in this sample may be carry-over from other donors' samples. The CDR3 DNA sequence: TGCAGCGTTGCCAACCCCGCTATATTAACAGGAGCACAGTTCTTC. Protein product: CSVANPAILTGAQFF.